This entry describes one T cell receptor (beta chain). Its recognized antigen is unknown. Per-base quality was not reported, and no clone a single base away is much larger than it. The data are from a study of shared clonotypes between healthy human individuals (dated by TCRdb to the early 2020s). Some background on the complete study: The cohort included three men and two women between 18 and 49 years of age. Blood TCR repertoires of about 5 healthy adults were deeply sequenced to estimate repertoire size and the extent of clonotype sharing between individuals. Libraries were prepared and TCR repertoires were sequenced by different laboratories using diverse techniques, in order to increase sequencing depth and limit assay-specific biases. Each donor's leukapheresis produced roughly between roughly 0.9 and 9 billion PBMCs.

Looking up the germline V gene yields CDR1 MDHEN and CDR2 SYDVKM. Unmatched junction bases come to 8, with V trimmed by 7 bases and J by 1 base. The CDR3, from cysteine to phenylalanine, totals 15 residues. This entry keeps only the CDR3 DNA: 45 bases, framed from base 1. On the study overall, not on this receptor specifically: Pairwise subsampling led to the expectation that sequencing depth would affect the degree of clonotype sharing among donors. Sampling was restricted to blood, and TCR repertoires in tissue are likely to differ from TCR repertoires in blood. The small number of donors limited the genetic and exposure-history diversity represented.

Using the deep immunoSEQ assay, TCR CDR3 regions were amplified from genomic DNA by multiplex PCR. Genomic DNA extracted from each cell subset was distributed evenly over all wells of several immunoSEQ 96-well plates, and each plate served as one replicate. For unsorted PBMC, each replicate PCR was loaded with around 300 ng genomic DNA, equivalent to tens of thousands of T cell genomes. Ten immunoSEQ deep assay plates were used to sequence the unsorted PBMC genomic DNA. Purified libraries were measured with a Qubit 3.0 fluorometer, size-checked on a Bioanalyzer 2100, and measured again with the KAPA Library Quantification kit. Every immunoSEQ 96-well plate was sequenced on a dedicated single-read 150-cycle Illumina NextSeq 550 flow cell. As for how the authors treated the data: Because the immunoSEQ output held only junctional sequences and lacked quality scores, the filtering could not match the filtering applied to full-length reads. Sequences were annotated with PyIR, a Python wrapper for IgBLAST v1.9, and V/J genes and CDR3 were assigned using IMGT germline references. Reads were removed for weak V/J assignments (E-value above 1e-6), missing CDR3, stop codons, out-of-frame junctions, or ambiguous translated residues. A V3J clonotype was defined by an identical inferred V gene, J gene, and CDR3 amino acid sequence. To compute the percentage overlap between repertoires, the number of shared unique clonotypes was divided by the size of the smaller repertoire. Three approaches were used to assess repertoire richness: RTK rarefaction, the Chao1 estimator, and Recon v2.1 estimates of unobserved clonotypes. In TCRdb, the immuneACCESS table is reduced to in-frame sequences with V and J assigned. These tables do not hold every clone; where another copy was compared, an unresolved V gene accounts for under half, and the others remain unexplained. The DNA gave D and trimming, while V, J and clone size come from that table. The sample profile shows about 490,000 clones; around 79% of them were found once. The ten top clones hold about an eighth of the sample.

Donors were healthy HIV-negative adults with no recently reported acute infections or vaccinations. Every donor was a Caucasian adult residing in Nashville, Tennessee, USA. For unsorted samples, tens of millions of PBMCs were counted, and genomic DNA was extracted using the QIAamp DNA Blood Mini kit. Blood was collected by leukapheresis, and PBMCs were isolated by Ficoll-Histopaque density gradient centrifugation and then cryopreserved in liquid nitrogen vapor phase. The chain links TRBV28 with TRBJ2-7; the central 9 bases match TRBD1. This TCR was sampled from a woman aged 40-49 years in good health. Some clones in this sample may be carry-over from other donors' samples. Sample: PBMCs. In nucleotides, the sequence is TGTGCCAGCATCACTCCGGGACAGGGATCCTACGAGCAGTACTTC. It codes for CASITPGQGSYEQYF.